The present T cell receptor (beta chain) was sequenced within a study of T cell repertoires in cytomegalovirus infection. This CDR3 comprises 17 residues. Germline-derived CDR1 and CDR2 are MNHEY and SMNVEV (reference sequence). Worth noting for this clonotype: The antigen remains unidentified. One end of the junction fails to match germline, which may point to a read error.

Study-wide points: There were HLA-C-restricted CMV-specific TCR beta clonotypes dominating the ex vivo response. Based on cumulative public TCR beta family frequency, carriers of CMV plus the relevant HLA were identified.

Each CDR3 protein is one row after TCRdb ran MiXCR on the reads. The sample has approximately 1,000,000 distinct CDR3 sequences, approximately 30% seen once. Material: cultured CD8+ T cells from PBMCs, obtained from culture after CMV antigen stimulation. The chain joins TRBV27 to TRBJ2-7, with 10 bases matching TRBD2. The clonotype comes from a human donor in good health (CMV status not recorded). Some clones in this sample may be carry-over from other donors' samples. The CDR3 sequence: CANSLMSGGANSYEQYF. As DNA, the CDR3 is TGTGCCAACAGTTTAATGAGCGGGGGGGCAAATTCCTACGAGCAGTACTTC.